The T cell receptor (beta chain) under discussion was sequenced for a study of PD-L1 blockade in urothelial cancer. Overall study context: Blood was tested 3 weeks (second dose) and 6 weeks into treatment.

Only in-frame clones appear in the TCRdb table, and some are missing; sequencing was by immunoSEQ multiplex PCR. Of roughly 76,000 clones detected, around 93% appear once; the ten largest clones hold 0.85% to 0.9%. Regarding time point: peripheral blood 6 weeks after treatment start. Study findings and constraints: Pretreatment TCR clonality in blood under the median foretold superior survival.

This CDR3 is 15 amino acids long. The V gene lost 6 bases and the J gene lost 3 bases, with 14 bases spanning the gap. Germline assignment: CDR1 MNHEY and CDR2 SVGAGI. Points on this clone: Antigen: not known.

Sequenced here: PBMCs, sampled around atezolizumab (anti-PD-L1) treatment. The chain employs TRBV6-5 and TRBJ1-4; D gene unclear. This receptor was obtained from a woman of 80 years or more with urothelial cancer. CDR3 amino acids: CASSQQVGANEKLFF. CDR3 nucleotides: TGTGCCAGCAGCCAGCAGGTCGGCGCTAATGAAAAACTGTTTTTT.